This paragraph reports one T cell receptor (beta chain). Its antigen is currently unknown. As to time point: persistent/refractory GD, antithyroid drugs over 5 years with positive TRAb. PBMCs were the source of the RNA used for TCR sequencing. This entry is derived from a study of regulatory T cells in long-lasting Graves disease. Study results and caveats: Persistent Graves' patients showed less TCR diversity than newly diagnosed ones.

Investigators prepared the TCR beta libraries by applying iRepertoire HTBI primers and Arm-PCR of CDR3 regions. TCRdb used MiXCR to reprocess the multiplex PCR reads, holding one entry per CDR3 protein. Altogether 390,000 or so distinct CDR3 sequences are present, 20% to 25% being singletons, with the ten largest covering approximately 28%. The CDR3 contains 12 residues. Trimming at V came to 6 bases and at J to 6 bases, leaving 3 bases not matched to a gene. The germline CDR1 and CDR2 sequences are SGHAT and FQNNGV. V gene TRBV11-2 combines with J gene TRBJ2-3; TRBD2 matches 7 bases. Sequencing used peripheral blood mononuclear cells (PBMCs), obtained when the disease was refractory, from a patient treated with antithyroid drugs. This sequence was found in a woman in her thirties or forties with Graves disease. DNA of the CDR3: TGTGCCAGCAGAGTCGGGGGGGATACGCAGTATTTT. It encodes CASRVGGDTQYF.